This T cell receptor (beta chain) was sequenced for a study of blood T cell repertoires in COVID-19. Study-level information: Samples representing acute and convalescent COVID-19 were sourced from the United States, Italy and Spain. Sample material is recorded as cDNA or gDNA derived from T cells, B-cell-depleted T cells, or PBMCs.

Under the authors' procedure: The assay estimated nucleated cells by amplifying reference gene primers. Here immunoSEQ multiplex PCR was the method, and the copy in TCRdb shows in-frame clones only, minus some. The V and J calls and clone size come from that table; D and trimming were worked out from the DNA. The repertoire has 28,000 or so clones, about 91% of them found once; the top ten carry around 2%. Germline CDR1 reads MGHRA; CDR2 reads YSYEKL. V shed 1 base and J 3 bases; nucleotides not matched to a gene: 1. The CDR3 runs 15 residues. This sequence was found in a human donor in a cohort sampled during active COVID-19. This chain connects TRBV4-1 to TRBJ2-1, with 9 bases lining up with TRBD2. Sequences were obtained from peripheral blood. The CDR3 nucleotides are TGCGCCAGCAGCCAAGTACTAGCGGGCTACAATGAGCAGTTCTTC. Protein product: CASSQVLAGYNEQFF.